This T cell receptor beta chain was identified during a study of T-cell memory formation after mild COVID-19. TCRdb independently ran MiXCR on the 5' RACE reads; one entry per CDR3 protein. The sample lists hundreds of thousands of distinct CDR3 sequences, 16% occurring once. The sample holds many counts of this clonotype. CDR3 length: 12 residues. Germline-derived CDR1 and CDR2 are SGHRS and YFSETQ. V was clipped by 3 bases and J by 5 bases, with 9 bases between them. Sequencing input: PBMCs or a T cell subset sorted from them (not recorded which). This chain joins TRBV5-1 and TRBJ2-7; no firm D call. This receptor was taken from a man aged 18 to 29 who had mild COVID-19 (a few samples of this study predate the infection). Cell type and time point are not known. As DNA, the CDR3 is TGCGCCAGCAGCTCAGCTGGCCACGAGCAGTACTTC. Protein: CASSSAGHEQYF.